This T cell receptor (beta chain) was sequenced in a study of T-cell reconstitution after alpha-beta-depleted transplantation in children. The study, taken as a whole, reports: Surviving recipient T cells and thymic progenitors underlay high day-60 TCRbeta diversity in some patients.

This clonotype was recorded only once. Its specificity is not known. A much larger clone is a single base away; this may be a read error. CDR1 and CDR2 from the germline V gene are DFQATT and SNEGSKA (reference sequence). The length of the CDR3 is 15 residues. Unique molecular identifiers tagged the TCRbeta library. One entry per CDR3 protein results from TCRdb running MiXCR on the PCR reads. The sample contains over 400,000 distinct CDR3 sequences, around 46% of which appear only once. The source was PBMCs, collected before TCRalphabeta/CD19-depleted stem cell transplant. This clonotype originated in a girl aged 2-10 years with aplastic anemia, due to receive a stem cell transplant. This chain links TRBV20-1 with TRBJ2-7, with 10 bases that match TRBD2. DNA for the CDR3: TGCTGTGCTGGCCAGATGACTAGCGGGTCCTACGAGCAGTACTTC. This codes for CCAGQMTSGSYEQYF.